The 32 T cell receptor beta chains below come from one sample, sequenced in a study of blood T cell repertoires in COVID-19. Some clones are missing from TCRdb's copy, which holds only in-frame ones; the method was immunoSEQ multiplex PCR. The sample records 95,000 to 130,000 clones, around four fifths being singletons. Sequences were obtained from peripheral blood. All receptors derive from a man aged 25 to 40 with acute or convalescent COVID-19.

This chain connects TRBV29-1 to TRBJ1-3; 7 bases agree with TRBD1. Germline assignment: CDR1 SQVTM and CDR2 ANQGSEA. The ends lost 3 bases at V and 6 bases at J; junction bases unmatched: 5. The CDR3 contains 13 residues. The DNA for the CDR3 is TGCAGCGTTGACTCCAGGGGGGAAAACACCATATATTTT. Residues: CSVDSRGENTIYF.

CDR3 region: CASSFGQLYGYTF. CDR3 DNA sequence: TGTGCCAGCAGCTTCGGACAGCTCTATGGCTACACCTTC. The genes are TRBV7-3 and TRBJ1-2, with a weak D call TRBD1 (6 bases). Trimming took 3 bases from V and 4 from J, leaving 9 bases between them. The CDR3 totals 13 residues. Germline V gives CDR1 SGHTA, CDR2 FQGTGA.

The chain employs TRBV4-3 and TRBJ1-1; 7 bases are shared with TRBD1. V shed 0 bases and J 6 bases; nucleotides not matched to a gene: 19. The germline V gene encodes CDR1 LGHNA and CDR2 YSLEER. The CDR3 is 19 amino acids. CDR3 loop: CASSQDLYHDQGGRSEAFF. The CDR3 coding sequence is TGCGCCAGCAGCCAAGATCTTTATCATGATCAGGGGGGCAGATCTGAAGCTTTCTTT.

V usage is TRBV3-1 (or the pseudogene TRBV3-2) and J usage is TRBJ2-3; 9 nucleotides line up with TRBD2. The CDR3 runs 12 residues. V shed 11 bases and J 0 bases; nucleotides not matched to a gene: 0. CDR1 and CDR2 (germline): LGHDT, YNNKEL (reference sequence). The CDR3 spells CAAGGSTDTQYF. The CDR3 nucleotides read TGTGCCGCGGGGGGGAGCACAGATACGCAGTATTTT.

The chain is built from TRBV4-1 and TRBJ2-7; 13 bases map to TRBD2. The CDR3 covers 16 residues. The germline CDR1 and CDR2 sequences are MGHRA and YSYEKL. The ends lost 0 bases at V and 4 bases at J; junction bases unmatched: 3. CDR3 bases: TGCGCCAGCAGCCAAGATGGGACTAGCGGGGTTTACGAGCAGTACGTC. Protein sequence: CASSQDGTSGVYEQYV.

This clone was found once. The chain couples TRBV7-2 to TRBJ2-5; D call uncertain. Germline-derived CDR1 and CDR2 are SGHTA and FQGNSA. The CDR3 covers 14 residues. Trimming left V 2 bases short and J 1 base short, with 8 bases between. The DNA for the CDR3 is TGTGCCAGCAGCTTAAATTCGGTCCAAGAGACCCAGTACTTC. Encoded protein: CASSLNSVQETQYF.

The chain carries TRBV5-4 and TRBJ2-3; TRBD2 agrees at 9 bases. The V and J ends lost 2 bases and 0 bases, in that order; junction bases with no gene match: 4. Germline CDR1 and CDR2: SGHNT and YYREEE (reference sequence). CDR3 length: 16 amino acids. In nucleotides, the CDR3 is TGTGCCAGCAGCTTCCTAGCGGGAATAAGCACAGATACGCAGTATTTT. This encodes CASSFLAGISTDTQYF.

J is TRBJ1-2 and V is TRBV4-3, with TRBD1 matching 9 bases. V dropped 3 bases and J dropped 4; count of bases not matched to a gene: 6. Germline lookup yields CDR1 LGHNA and CDR2 YSLEER. This CDR3 region has 15 residues. Here the CDR3 reads CASSQGQGDIYGYTF. CDR3 coding DNA: TGCGCCAGCAGCCAGGGACAGGGTGACATCTATGGCTACACCTTC.

The chain carries TRBV7-8 and TRBJ2-7; D gene unclear. The germline gives CDR1 SGHVS, CDR2 FQNEAQ. This CDR3 has 12 residues. The ends were cut back, 5 bases at V and 4 bases at J, with 9 bases in the middle. The CDR3 DNA is TGTGCCAGCAGCCTTAGCAGTTACGAGCAGTACTTC. As protein: CASSLSSYEQYF.

This sequence joins TRBV19 and TRBJ2-3; 16 bases fit TRBD2. The V segment lost 8 bases and the J segment 4 bases; nucleotides outside the gene matches: 3. CDR1 and CDR2 (germline): LNHDA, SQIVND (reference sequence). CDR3 length: 15 amino acids. CDR3 in amino acids: CASGTSGRAADTQYF. Written as DNA, the CDR3 is TGTGCCAGTGGGACTAGCGGGAGGGCCGCAGATACGCAGTATTTT.

The V gene is TRBV19, the J gene TRBJ2-2; 10 positions match TRBD2. CDR3 size: 15 residues. Trimming cost V 3 bases and J 6 bases; bases outside gene matches: 4. Germline V CDR1 and CDR2: LNHDA, SQIVND (reference sequence). The DNA for the CDR3 is TGTGCCAGTAGTATTGGGACTAGCGACCCCGGGGAGCTGTTTTTT. Protein: CASSIGTSDPGELFF. The entire variable domain, with the rest obtained from reference TRBV19 and TRBJ2-2, is as follows: DGGITQSPKYLFRKEGQNVTLSCEQNLNHDAMYWYRQDPGQGLRLIYYSQIVNDFQKGDIAEGYSVSREKKESFPLTVTSAQKNPTAFYLCASSIGTSDPGELFFGEGSRLTVL.

The genes are TRBV6-5 and TRBJ1-1; 7 positions agree with TRBD1. Germline V CDR1 and CDR2: MNHEY, SVGAGI. The CDR3 has 15 amino acids. The trim removed 6 bases at V and 0 bases at J, leaving 7 bases unmatched. CDR3 nucleotide sequence: TGTGCCAGCAGAGACCCGGGACAGATGAACACTGAAGCTTTCTTT. The encoded protein is CASRDPGQMNTEAFF.

The chain employs TRBV11-3 and TRBJ2-7, with D maybe TRBD1 (6 bases). The CDR3 contains 13 residues. V was trimmed by 5 bases and J by 4 bases, leaving 12 bases between them. Germline V gene data show CDR1 as SGHNT and CDR2 as YENEEA. Written as DNA, the CDR3 is TGTGCCAGCAGCGAGAGAGGGGGTTACGAGCAGTACTTC. Translated, it gives CASSERGGYEQYF.

V is TRBV28 and J is TRBJ1-1; D is uncertain. The V end was cut by 1 base, the J end by 8 bases, with 8 bases between. From germline, CDR1 is MDHEN and CDR2 SYDVKM. The CDR3 length is 12 residues. The CDR3 region is CASSLSPREAFF. Written as DNA, the CDR3 is TGTGCCAGCAGTTTATCGCCCAGAGAAGCTTTCTTT.

This chain joins TRBV6-1 and TRBJ1-6, with D possibly being TRBD1 (6 bases). Looked up from germline, CDR1 is MNHNS and CDR2 is SASEGT. This CDR3 has 16 residues. Trimming left V 4 bases short and J 10 bases short, with 20 bases between. The DNA of the CDR3 is TGTGCCAGCAGTGCGCAACCACAGGGCAATCGGTCACCCCTCCACTTT. Encoded protein: CASSAQPQGNRSPLHF.

In DNA, the CDR3 is TGTGCCAGTAGTGTCGGACAGACCACAGATACGCAGTATTTT. Amino acids: CASSVGQTTDTQYF. V and J are TRBV19 and TRBJ2-3; a possible D gene is TRBD1 (6 bases). CDR3 length equals 14 residues. Looked up from germline, CDR1 is LNHDA and CDR2 is SQIVND (reference sequence). The germline V and J ends were trimmed by 5 bases and 2 bases, with 11 bases remaining between them.

The chain couples TRBV7-6 to TRBJ1-5; no definite D call. This CDR3 is built from 18 residues. V was pared by 1 base and J by 0 bases, with 16 bases between. CDR1 and CDR2 (germline): SGHVS, FNYEAQ. This CDR3 is CASSLGGGRGYSNQPQHF. The CDR3, as DNA: TGTGCCAGCAGCTTAGGGGGAGGGCGGGGATATAGCAATCAGCCCCAGCATTTT.

This clone was detected only a few times. The V and J genes are TRBV2 and TRBJ1-2, with 7 bases identical to TRBD1. Germline CDR1 SNHLY, CDR2 FYNNEI. There are 14 residues in the CDR3. Trimming cost V 1 base and J 7 bases; bases outside gene matches: 6. CDR3 coding DNA: TGTGCCAGCAGTGAAGATCGGACAGGCCGTGGCTACACCTTC. Translated: CASSEDRTGRGYTF.

The chain links TRBV6-5 to TRBJ1-3; D unclear. Germline V gene lookup returns CDR1 MNHEY and CDR2 SVGAGI. The germline V and J ends were trimmed by 7 bases and 0 bases, with 13 bases remaining between them. This CDR3 is built from 15 residues. The CDR3, as DNA: TGTGCCAGCACCGTGCCGAAGCGCTCTGGAAACACCATATATTTT. Residues: CASTVPKRSGNTIYF.

The chain joins TRBV11-2 to TRBJ2-7; no definite D call. The J call may be mistaken, given a closer DNA end match to TRBJ2-1. The germline V gene has CDR1 SGHAT and CDR2 FQNNGV. There are 13 residues in the CDR3. The chain's CDR3 is CASSLGQRGEQFF. The CDR3 nucleotides read TGTGCCAGCAGCTTAGGCCAGAGAGGTGAGCAGTTCTTC.

The CDR3 region is CAIEEGSPMSRYEQYF. The CDR3 DNA reads as TGTGCCATCGAGGAGGGATCACCGATGTCCCGCTACGAGCAGTACTTC. The V and J genes are TRBV10-3 and TRBJ2-7; possibly TRBD2 for D (6 bases). CDR1 and CDR2 (germline): ENHRY, SYGVKD. The CDR3 covers 16 residues. V was clipped by 8 bases and J by 3 bases, with 23 bases between them.

The chain's CDR3 is CASSVGQAYQPQHF. CDR3 coding DNA: TGTGCCAGCAGTGTCGGACAAGCCTATCAGCCCCAGCATTTT. The chain uses TRBV2 and TRBJ1-5; a weak D match, TRBD1 (5 bases). Trimming removed 4 bases at V and 5 bases at J, with 12 bases between. Germline values: CDR1 SNHLY, CDR2 FYNNEI. CDR3 size: 14 residues.

The chain combines TRBV19 with TRBJ2-1, with TRBD2 identical over 7 bases. The CDR3 covers 14 residues. Germline lookup yields CDR1 LNHDA and CDR2 SQIVND (reference sequence). V lost 8 bases and J lost 7; bases outside the gene matches: 11. The CDR3 sequence is CASQVGGGPNEQFF. In nucleotides, the CDR3 is TGTGCCAGTCAAGTCGGGGGAGGGCCAAATGAGCAGTTCTTC.

This clone has a single count. The chain joins TRBV4-1 to TRBJ2-1, with a weak D call TRBD2 (6 bases). Germline lookup yields CDR1 MGHRA and CDR2 YSYEKL. V lost 1 base and J lost 4, with 11 bases in between. This CDR3 is built from 15 residues. The CDR3 sequence: CASSQVRGGYNEQFF. CDR3 DNA: TGCGCCAGCAGCCAAGTTCGTGGGGGGTACAATGAGCAGTTCTTC.

The V gene is TRBV2, the J gene TRBJ1-5, with TRBD1 matching 9 bases. CDR1 and CDR2 (germline): SNHLY, FYNNEI. The length of the CDR3 is 15 residues. J was trimmed by 7 bases and V by 2 bases; bases with no gene match: 6. CDR3 amino acids: CASSETGGKGQPQHF. Here the CDR3 DNA reads TGTGCCAGCAGTGAAACAGGGGGCAAGGGGCAGCCCCAGCATTTT.

The sample holds a few counts of this clone. The rearrangement joins TRBV12-3 or TRBV12-4 to TRBJ2-7; tentatively, D is TRBD1 (6 bases). The V end lost 5 bases, the J end lost 7 bases, and 15 bases lay between the germline ends. This CDR3 has 13 residues. The CDR3 spells CASSMDSPGEQYV. As DNA, the CDR3 is TGTGCCAGCAGTATGGACAGCCCTGGGGAGCAGTACGTC.

This clone was detected only a few times. This specimen includes other DNA sequences encoding the same CDR3. The V call is TRBV5-1, the J call TRBJ1-1; TRBD1 aligns across 8 bases. V lost 3 bases, J lost 2 bases, and 3 bases stayed unmatched. The CDR3 spans 14 residues. Per germline, CDR1 SGHRS and CDR2 YFSETQ. CDR3 protein: CASSSGTGNTEAFF. The DNA for the CDR3 is TGCGCCAGCAGCTCCGGGACAGGTAACACTGAAGCTTTCTTT.

The rearrangement links TRBV21-1 to TRBJ2-3; the D segment call TRBD2 is taken from the table without a DNA check. TRBV21-1 is a pseudogene locus. The CDR3 length is 16 residues. The CDR3 here is CASSKGLAGTTDTQYF. The DNA of the CDR3 is TGTGCCAGCAGCAAGGGACTAGCGGGGACCACAGATACGCAGTATTTT.

J is TRBJ2-3 and V is TRBV5-1; D call uncertain. This CDR3 spans 14 amino acids. Germline lookup yields CDR1 SGHRS and CDR2 YFSETQ. Trimming cost V 0 bases and J 0 bases, with 5 bases left between them. The CDR3 coding sequence is TGCGCCAGCAGCTTGGCCCAGAGCACAGATACGCAGTATTTT. Amino acid sequence: CASSLAQSTDTQYF.

The rearrangement joins TRBV20-1 to TRBJ1-1, with D unclear. CDR3 length: 11 amino acids. Germline values: CDR1 DFQATT, CDR2 SNEGSKA (reference sequence). V was pared by 2 bases and J by 5 bases, with 6 bases between. The CDR3 region has the DNA TGCAGTGCTAGACCGCTAACTGAAGCTTTCTTT. Translating it yields CSARPLTEAFF.

The CDR3 sequence is CASSPGQGEAPSYNEQFF. In DNA, the CDR3 is TGCGCCAGCAGCCCTGGACAGGGGGAAGCCCCCTCCTACAATGAGCAGTTCTTC. The chain joins TRBV5-1 to TRBJ2-1; 10 bases align to TRBD1. V was clipped by 4 bases and J by 0 bases; unmatched bases: 10. Germline loops: CDR1 SGHRS, CDR2 YFSETQ. The CDR3 spans 18 residues. The whole variable domain, remainder taken from reference TRBV5-1 and TRBJ2-1, is KAGVTQTPRYLIKTRGQQVTLSCSPISGHRSVSWYQQTPGQGLQFLFEYFSETQRNKGNFPGRFSGRQFSNSRSEMNVSTLELGDSALYLCASSPGQGEAPSYNEQFFGPGTRLTVL.

The CDR3 sequence is CASTFASGTSTDTQYF. The CDR3 bases are TGTGCCAGCACCTTTGCTAGCGGGACGAGCACAGATACGCAGTATTTT. The chain recombines TRBV7-9 with TRBJ2-3; 9 nucleotides line up with TRBD2. The CDR3 runs 16 residues. Per germline, CDR1 SEHNR and CDR2 FQNEAQ (reference sequence). V shed 7 bases and J 0 bases; nucleotides not matched to a gene: 8.